This T cell receptor (beta chain) was found in a study of tumor and adjacent non-tumor tissue in lung cancer. The library came from three nested PCR rounds adapted from ARM-PCR protocols. TCRdb passed the multiplex PCR reads through MiXCR, listing each CDR3 protein once. The table records 50,000 or so distinct CDR3 sequences, around three quarters of them present only once. The template was RNA from unsorted bulk tissue. More than 3 cm separated this lung sample from the edge of the tumor. This clonotype was observed a few times. CDR1 is SGHAT and CDR2 is FQNNGV in the germline V gene. Germline trimming cut 7 bases from V and 2 bases from J; bases unmatched to any gene: 10. The CDR3 consists of 15 residues.

The chain combines TRBV11-2 with TRBJ2-5; 7 positions match TRBD1. Sequenced: distant non-tumor lung tissue. The receptor comes from an older woman with non-small cell lung cancer. Here the CDR3 reads CASTKFGQAQETQYF. The CDR3 nucleotides are TGTGCCAGCACCAAATTCGGACAGGCACAAGAGACCCAGTACTTC.